Sequencing of this T cell receptor (beta chain) was carried out in a study of shared clonotypes between healthy human individuals. Study background: Donors, aged 18 to 49, were a couple of women and three men. CD4 naive and CD4 memory each took three plates per donor, while CD8 naive took two and CD8 memory one.

As to this clone: Its antigen is currently unknown.

Overall study findings and caveats: Shared clonotypes: approximately 5% naive CD4, under 4% naive CD8, 2% to 2.5% memory CD4, approximately 0.41% memory CD8. Investigators collected only blood, and repertoires in tissues likely differ.

This table comes from immunoSEQ multiplex PCR, and its TCRdb copy is limited to in-frame clones, with some not included. Of some 2.3 million clones listed, 93% are singletons. Sequencing was performed on naive CD4+ T cells from PBMCs. Subset reported: CD45RA+ positively selected. The source is a man between 18 and 35 years old in good health. Some clones in this sample may be carry-over from other donors' samples.

The CDR3 is CASSPIWRLGSLSYNEQFF. For the CDR3, the DNA is TGTGCCAGCAGTCCAATATGGCGGTTGGGGAGTCTGTCCTACAATGAGCAGTTCTTC. This sequence joins TRBV27 and TRBJ2-1, with D perhaps TRBD2 (5 bases). CDR3 length: 19 residues. V was pared by 5 bases and J by 1 base, with 24 bases between. CDR1 and CDR2 (germline): MNHEY, SMNVEV (reference sequence).